This T cell receptor delta chain was sequenced in a study of gamma-delta chains in newborns, infants, children. Study-wide background: Microbial exposure reportedly drives polyclonal innate γδ T cell expansion after birth.

TCRdb reran clone calling via CATT on the reads. The data show 3,500 to 4,500 delta-chain clones, with about 15% seen just once and 8.5% held by the top ten. This clone has a handful of counts. The protein TCRdb lists belongs to a much larger clone and differs from this DNA's translation at residue 13, which points to a read error; the protein shown is made from the DNA. CDR1 is GEAIGNYY and CDR2 is EKD in the germline V gene. With V trimmed by 0 bases and J by 3 bases, 12 bases remained unmatched. The CDR3 runs 18 residues. This TCR was recovered from a child who was a newborn, infant or young child, either healthy, febrile or measles-vaccinated (not recorded which). The rearrangement uses TRDV2 and TRDJ1; 10 bases are a match to TRDD3. Sequencing was carried out using blood. The CDR3 region is CACDTVTTGGFRSDKLIF. The CDR3 DNA reads as TGTGCCTGTGACACCGTCACGACTGGGGGATTCCGCTCCGATAAACTCATCTTT.